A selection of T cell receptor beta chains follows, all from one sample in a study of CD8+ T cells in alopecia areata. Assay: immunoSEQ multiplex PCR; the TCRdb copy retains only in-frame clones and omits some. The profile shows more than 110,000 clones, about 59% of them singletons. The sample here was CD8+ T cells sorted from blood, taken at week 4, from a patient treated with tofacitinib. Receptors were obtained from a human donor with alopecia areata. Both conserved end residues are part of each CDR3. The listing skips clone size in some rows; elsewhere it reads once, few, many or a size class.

cdr3_aa: CASSSQRGAGNEQFF
v_call: TRBV11-3
j_call: TRBJ2-1
clone_size: .

cdr3_aa: CASSFRSVVQYF
v_call: TRBV5-6
j_call: TRBJ2-7
clone_size: .

cdr3_aa: CATQWSDTEAFF
v_call: TRBV7-9
j_call: TRBJ1-1
clone_size: .

cdr3_aa: CASSQVPGTGSTEAFF
v_call: TRBV4-1
j_call: TRBJ1-1
clone_size: .

cdr3_aa: CASSPGGYEQYF
v_call: TRBV13
j_call: TRBJ2-7
clone_size: few

cdr3_aa: CASSQDPAGLPKEQYF
v_call: TRBV4-3
j_call: TRBJ2-7
clone_size: few

cdr3_aa: CASSISSYEQYF
v_call: TRBV25-1
j_call: TRBJ2-7
clone_size: .

cdr3_aa: CASSLDGDTGNYGYTF
v_call: TRBV11-2
j_call: TRBJ1-2
clone_size: .

cdr3_aa: CATLPSGANVLTF
v_call: TRBV6-6
j_call: TRBJ2-6
clone_size: .

cdr3_aa: CATSRAQGARYEQYF
v_call: TRBV15
j_call: TRBJ2-7
clone_size: .

cdr3_aa: CASSLRTFGEETQYF
v_call: TRBV5-6
j_call: TRBJ2-5
clone_size: .

cdr3_aa: CAWSTSGGDEQYF
v_call: TRBV30
j_call: TRBJ2-7
clone_size: .

cdr3_aa: CASSLGTGIYEQYF
v_call: TRBV27
j_call: TRBJ2-7
clone_size: .